The 31 T cell receptor beta chains listed next were all sequenced from one sample in a study of molecular identifiers for immune sequencing clone quantification. TCRdb called the PCR reads again in MiXCR, with one record for every CDR3 protein. The sample records some 580,000 distinct CDR3 sequences, around 25% being singletons. Sequenced material: naive CD8+ T cells from blood, with Jurkat cell RNA spiked in. The subset here: FACS-sorted CD8+CD4-CCR7+CD45RA+ naive T cells. These receptors were obtained from a human donor in good health. Some libraries in this study had Jurkat cell RNA spiked in.

This clonotype came up many times. The CDR3 here is CASSFSNSRDTSYEQYF. The CDR3 DNA reads TGTGCCAGCAGTTTTTCTAACTCCCGGGACACGTCTTACGAGCAGTACTTC. The rearrangement uses TRBV27 and TRBJ2-7, with TRBD1 as a possible D gene (6 bases). The CDR3 totals 17 residues. Germline loops: CDR1 MNHEY, CDR2 SMNVEV (reference sequence). V lost 3 bases and J 4 bases, leaving 22 bases between the germline ends.

About this clonotype itself: This may be a read error, as it is one base from a much larger clone. V is TRBV21-1 and J is TRBJ2-7; the table calls TRBD1, which could not be checked here. TRBV21-1 counts as a pseudogene. The CDR3 totals 12 residues. The CDR3 DNA is TGTGCCAGCAGCAAAAAAGGGGCGGGGCAGTACTTC. Translating gives CASSKKGAGQYF.

This clonotype was observed a few times. The V gene is TRBV3-1, the J gene TRBJ2-3, with TRBD2 identical over 7 bases. Trimming removed 1 base from V and 2 bases from J; junction bases left unmatched: 9. From germline, CDR1 is LGHDT and CDR2 YNNKEL (reference sequence). The CDR3 has 17 amino acids. CDR3 protein: CASSQVSSGDYTDTQYF. As DNA, the CDR3 is TGTGCCAGCAGCCAAGTATCCAGCGGGGATTACACAGATACGCAGTATTTT.

This clonotype has a count of ten or more. This chain joins TRBV27 and TRBJ2-3; D unclear. Trimming shortened V by 5 bases and J by 4 bases, and 19 bases separated the two germline ends. Germline V gene sequence: CDR1 MNHEY, CDR2 SMNVEV (reference sequence). CDR3 length: 16 amino acids. CDR3 protein: CASSPRRLEGADTQYF. CDR3 coding DNA: TGTGCCAGCAGTCCGCGACGTTTAGAAGGTGCAGATACGCAGTATTTT.

A few counts support this clonotype. This chain connects TRBV5-1 to TRBJ2-7; either TRBD1 or TRBD2 may fit D (5 bases each). V lost 4 bases, J lost 3 bases, and 14 bases lay in between. The CDR3 is made up of 14 amino acids. Germline CDR1 is SGHRS and CDR2 is YFSETQ. The CDR3 DNA reads TGCGCCAGCAGCCCAGGGACCTATTACTACGAGCAGTACTTC. Amino acid sequence: CASSPGTYYYEQYF.

In the case of this clonotype: A much larger clone is a single base away; this may be a read error. The CDR3 sequence is CGVEGQGAFGTQYF. Written as DNA, the CDR3 is TGCGGCGTTGAAGGACAGGGGGCTTTTGGTACGCAGTATTTT. The genes are TRBV29-1 and TRBJ2-3, with 11 bases lining up with TRBD1. The CDR3 is 14 residues long. Germline assignment: CDR1 SQVTM and CDR2 ANQGSEA.

This rearrangement joins TRBV11-2 to TRBJ2-7; TRBD1 matches 9 bases. V trimming: 5 bases; J trimming: 7 bases; junction bases outside the gene matches: 15. The CDR3 sequence is 16 residues long. The germline CDR1 and CDR2 sequences are SGHAT and FQNNGV. CDR3 DNA sequence: TGTGCCAGCAGCAAGGACCGGGACAGGGTTGTCGAAGAGCAGTACTTC. Residues: CASSKDRDRVVEEQYF.

This chain links TRBV27 with TRBJ1-3, with D maybe TRBD1 (5 bases). Germline V gives CDR1 MNHEY, CDR2 SMNVEV (reference sequence). The V end was cut by 5 bases, the J end by 5 bases, with 22 bases between. The CDR3 runs 17 residues. Here the CDR3 DNA reads TGTGCCAGCAGTCACCTGGGACTTTCGGGCGTAAGAAACACCATATATTTT. It specifies CASSHLGLSGVRNTIYF.

The rearrangement uses TRBV2 and TRBJ1-5; D perhaps matches TRBD1 (5 bases). The CDR3 runs to 15 residues. With 3 bases removed from V and 7 bases from J, the gap between germline ends came to 16 bases. Germline lookup yields CDR1 SNHLY and CDR2 FYNNEI. CDR3 sequence (DNA): TGTGCCAGCAGTGACGACGGGGGGACCTGGCAGCCCCAGCATTTT. It specifies CASSDDGGTWQPQHF.

In this sample, this clonotype turned up many times. J is TRBJ2-5 and V is TRBV7-9; 7 bases line up with TRBD1. The CDR3 consists of 13 residues. The germline CDR1 and CDR2 sequences are SEHNR and FQNEAQ (reference sequence). V lost 6 bases and J lost 3; bases outside the gene matches: 4. Here the CDR3 reads CASRAGTEETQYF. The CDR3, as DNA: TGTGCCAGCAGAGCCGGGACAGAAGAGACCCAGTACTTC.

A few counts support this clonotype. The chain links TRBV5-4 to TRBJ2-1; 10 bases map to TRBD2. Per the germline V gene, CDR1 is SGHNT and CDR2 is YYREEE (reference sequence). The CDR3 spans 17 residues. V lost 5 bases, J lost 0 bases, and 8 bases stayed unmatched. The CDR3 region is CASSYSGGSRSYNEQFF. DNA of the CDR3: TGTGCCAGCAGTTATAGCGGGGGGAGTCGCTCCTACAATGAGCAGTTCTTC.

The chain uses TRBV13 and TRBJ1-1; no clear D. Between the trimmed V and J ends, which lost 2 bases and 10 bases, there was a span of 14 bases. Per germline, CDR1 PRHDT and CDR2 FYEKMQ (reference sequence). The CDR3 has 13 amino acids. In nucleotides, the CDR3 is TGTGCCAGCAGCTTAACCGGGCCGAGAGGAGCTTTCTTT. Amino acids: CASSLTGPRGAFF.

The chain carries TRBV6-6 and TRBJ2-7; 8 bases are a match to TRBD2. This CDR3 comprises 15 residues. Germline V gene sequence: CDR1 MNHNY, CDR2 SVGAGI (reference sequence). V lost 0 bases and J lost 3; bases outside the gene matches: 4. The chain's CDR3 is CASSYSTSGYYEQYF. The CDR3 nucleotides are TGTGCCAGCAGTTACTCAACTAGCGGTTACTACGAGCAGTACTTC.

The chain combines TRBV12-3 or TRBV12-4 with TRBJ1-4; 7 nucleotides align to TRBD1. Trimming cost V 3 bases and J 8 bases; bases outside gene matches: 6. This CDR3 is built from 14 residues. In nucleotides, the CDR3 is TGTGCCAGCAGTTTGACAGGGCAGGTGGAAAAACTGTTTTTT. Translation: CASSLTGQVEKLFF.

This clonotype was seen a handful of times. The chain has TRBV12-3 or TRBV12-4 and TRBJ1-2, with 8 bases that match TRBD1. This CDR3 has 17 amino acids. V was pared by 5 bases and J by 8 bases, with 19 bases of the junction left unmatched. CDR3 amino acids: CASSDSGQGTFVGGYTF. The CDR3 DNA sequence: TGTGCCAGCAGTGACTCCGGACAGGGTACCTTTGTAGGGGGCTACACCTTC.

This clonotype was seen ten or more times. V is TRBV4-3 and J is TRBJ1-2, with TRBD1 as a possible D gene (5 bases). V lost 0 bases, J lost 2 bases, and 7 bases lay in between. This CDR3 comprises 14 residues. Germline V gene lookup returns CDR1 LGHNA and CDR2 YSLEER. The CDR3 spells CASSQDTGNYGYTF. The CDR3, as DNA: TGCGCCAGCAGCCAAGATACAGGCAACTATGGCTACACCTTC.

Of note for this clonotype: A read error may be the cause here, since a much bigger clone is one base away. The chain joins TRBV15 to TRBJ2-3; TRBD1 or TRBD2 may be the D gene (5 bases each). Trimming pared 0 bases from V and 3 bases from J, leaving 13 bases between. Germline V gives CDR1 LNHNV, CDR2 YYDKDF (reference sequence). The CDR3 is 16 amino acids. The CDR3 region is CATSRDGGSRTDTQYF. CDR3 sequence (DNA): TGTGCCACCAGCAGAGATGGGGGTTCTAGGACAGATACGCAGTATTTT.

This clonotype has a count of ten or more. The rearrangement joins TRBV20-1 to TRBJ2-7, with 11 bases identical to TRBD1. Germline V gene lookup returns CDR1 DFQATT and CDR2 SNEGSKA (reference sequence). Losses at the gene ends were 6 bases for V and 6 bases for J; bases not matched to a gene: 10. There are 14 residues in the CDR3. This CDR3 is CSAWPGDRGIEQYF. Here the CDR3 DNA reads TGCAGTGCCTGGCCCGGGGACAGGGGGATCGAGCAGTACTTC.

The table lists this clonotype with many counts. The chain is built from TRBV4-1 and TRBJ2-7, with a tentative D call TRBD1 (5 bases). This CDR3 spans 12 amino acids. Germline V gene data show CDR1 as MGHRA and CDR2 as YSYEKL. Trimming left V 4 bases short and J 4 bases short, with 8 bases between. DNA of the CDR3: TGCGCCAGCAGCCTCAACAGGTACGAGCAGTACTTC. Its protein is CASSLNRYEQYF.

This rearrangement joins TRBV28 to TRBJ2-7; 12 positions agree with TRBD2. Looked up from germline, CDR1 is MDHEN and CDR2 is SYDVKM. This CDR3 has 14 amino acids. The trim removed 7 bases at V and 4 bases at J, leaving 5 bases unmatched. The CDR3 spells CASNPGLAGYEQYF. In nucleotides, the CDR3 is TGTGCCAGCAATCCCGGACTAGCGGGATACGAGCAGTACTTC.

In regard to this clonotype: It may be a read error: a sequence one base away is much more abundant. The chain carries TRBV9 and TRBJ2-5, with a tentative D call TRBD2 (6 bases). V lost 4 bases and J lost 1, with 11 bases in between. Germline-derived CDR1 and CDR2 are SGDLS and YYNGEE. The CDR3 length is 14 residues. The CDR3 sequence: CASSRRLGQETQYF. For the CDR3, the DNA is TGTGCCAGCAGCCGACGACTAGGCCAAGAGACCCAGTACTTC.

Regarding this clonotype: The junction does not match germline at one end; this may be a read error. The chain is built from TRBV4-3 and TRBJ2-3; D tentatively fits TRBD1 or TRBD2 (5 bases each). Germline values: CDR1 LGHNA, CDR2 YSLEER. The length of the CDR3 is 15 residues. The CDR3 sequence: CASSQGVVLGDTQCF. The CDR3, as DNA: TGCGCCAGCAGCCAAGGGGTGGTTTTGGGGGATACGCAGTGTTTT.

The rearrangement joins TRBV7-8 to TRBJ2-2, with D possibly matching TRBD1 (5 bases). Germline CDR1 is SGHVS and CDR2 is FQNEAQ. This CDR3 is built from 15 residues. Trimming left V 1 base short and J 5 bases short, with 11 bases between. The CDR3 loop is CASSLDRLKTGELFF. The CDR3 bases are TGTGCCAGCAGCTTAGACAGGCTGAAAACCGGGGAGCTGTTTTTT.

About this clonotype itself: A much larger clone is a single base away; this may be a read error. V is TRBV7-8 and J is TRBJ2-6; D may be TRBD1 or TRBD2 (5 bases each). CDR1 and CDR2 from the germline V gene are SGHVS and FQNEAQ. The V end was cut by 6 bases, the J end by 3 bases, with 18 bases between. CDR3 size: 17 residues. In nucleotides, the CDR3 is TGTGCCAGCAGGCGGGTTGCAGGGATCGGTGGGGCCAACGTCCTGACTTTC. Its protein product is CASRRVAGIGGANVLTF.

In the case of this clonotype: This may come from a read error, since a much larger clone is one base off. V usage is TRBV2 and J usage is TRBJ1-5; 8 bases line up with TRBD1. Germline V CDR1 and CDR2: SNHLY, FYNNEI. The J segment lost 6 bases and the V segment lost 6 bases, leaving 13 bases of the junction unmatched. The CDR3 has 16 amino acids. The CDR3 sequence is CASSVEGQGITQPQHF. CDR3 coding DNA: TGTGCCAGCAGCGTCGAAGGACAGGGTATAACTCAGCCCCAGCATTTT.

This clonotype was detected once. The germline gene is not matched at one end of the junction; a read error may be the cause. The chain couples TRBV9 to TRBJ2-7; D possibly corresponds to TRBD1 (6 bases). Germline CDR1 and CDR2: SGDLS and YYNGEE. CDR3 length equals 13 residues. Written as DNA, the CDR3 is TGTACCAGCAGCCAGGGGCAGACCTACGCGCAGTACTTC. Translated, it gives CTSSQGQTYAQYF.

As concerns this clonotype: With a much larger clone just one base away, this may be a read error. The J gene is TRBJ2-1, the V gene TRBV6-5; 9 bases map to TRBD2. The CDR3 spans 16 residues. CDR1 is MNHEY, CDR2 SVGAGI, per germline. CDR3 in amino acids: CASSYSVAGEVNGQFF. The CDR3 region has the DNA TGTGCCAGCAGTTACTCGGTAGCGGGAGAGGTCAATGGGCAGTTCTTC.

This clonotype appeared a few times. The chain joins TRBV6-1 to TRBJ2-7; tentative D call: TRBD1 (5 bases). V shed 1 base and J shed 2 bases, with 12 bases lying between them. The CDR3 sequence is 15 residues long. CDR1 is MNHNS, CDR2 SASEGT, per germline. DNA of the CDR3: TGTGCCAGCAGTGAAGTAGGGGCGTCCCCCTACGAGCAGTACTTC. This gives the protein CASSEVGASPYEQYF.

This clonotype has a handful of counts. The J gene is TRBJ2-5, the V gene TRBV29-1; 13 bases map to TRBD2. V lost 5 bases and J lost 5; bases outside the gene matches: 14. Germline V CDR1 and CDR2: SQVTM, ANQGSEA. This CDR3 has 17 residues. CDR3 sequence (DNA): TGCAGCGTTCCCCCACTAGCGGGAGGGCCACGGGGGGAGACCCAGTACTTC. It is translated as CSVPPLAGGPRGETQYF.

The chain is built from TRBV18 and TRBJ1-2; TRBD1 aligns across 9 bases. Germline trimming cut 2 bases from V and 6 bases from J; bases unmatched to any gene: 4. In germline, CDR1 is KGHSH, CDR2 LQKENI. The length of the CDR3 is 14 residues. The CDR3 here is CASSPTGGWDGYTF. The CDR3, as DNA: TGTGCCAGCTCACCAACAGGGGGCTGGGATGGCTACACCTTC. The full variable domain, its missing parts supplied by reference TRBV18 and TRBJ1-2, is NAGVMQNPRHLVRRRGQEARLRCSPMKGHSHVYWYRQLPEEGLKFMVYLQKENIIDESGMPKERFSAEFPKEGPSILRIQQVVRGDSAAYFCASSPTGGWDGYTFGSGTRLTVV.

DNA of the CDR3: TGCGCCAGCAGCCCAGGTCTGGGGGGCCCTGAAGCTTTCTTT. This codes for CASSPGLGGPEAFF. This sequence joins TRBV4-3 and TRBJ1-1; weak D call: TRBD1 (6 bases). This CDR3 has 14 residues. Germline assignment: CDR1 LGHNA and CDR2 YSLEER. V lost 4 bases and J 6 bases, leaving 15 bases between the germline ends.